The 27 T cell receptor beta chains below were found in one sample sequenced in a study of Graves' ophthalmopathy and Graves' hyperthyroidism. Amplification from RNA transcripts yielded the TCR beta CDR3 regions. An initial RT-PCR round employing HTBI primers preceded a second-round multiplex PCR. TCRdb passed the multiplex PCR reads through MiXCR, listing each CDR3 protein once. The sample yields about 640,000 distinct CDR3 sequences, under 50% seen once. Sequenced sample: peripheral blood. The receptor set was obtained from an adult man with Graves' ophthalmopathy.

This clonotype was counted ten times or more. As DNA, the CDR3 is TGTGCCAGCAGCGAGGGACTGAGCAATCAGCCCCAGCATTTT. It encodes CASSEGLSNQPQHF. J is TRBJ1-5 and V is TRBV5-6; D perhaps matches TRBD1 (5 bases). V gave up 4 bases and J gave up 1 base, with 9 bases separating them. Germline-derived CDR1 and CDR2 are SGHDT and YYEEEE. This CDR3 spans 14 amino acids.

As to this clonotype: A much larger clone differs from this one at a single base, so this may be a read error. The CDR3 region has the DNA TGCAGTGCTAGAGGGACAGGGTCTTGGGGGCAGTACTTC. This sequence encodes CSARGTGSWGQYF. This rearrangement joins TRBV20-1 to TRBJ2-7, with 8 bases identical to TRBD1. The CDR3 length is 13 residues. The germline V gene encodes CDR1 DFQATT and CDR2 SNEGSKA (reference sequence). With 1 base clipped from V and 9 bases from J, the junction kept 8 bases outside the gene matches.

The chain joins TRBV7-9 to TRBJ1-2, with D uncertain. Germline V lookup: CDR1 SEHNR, CDR2 FQNEAQ (reference sequence). The V end lost 3 bases, the J end lost 6 bases, and 17 bases lay between the germline ends. The CDR3 contains 15 residues. The CDR3, as DNA: TGTGCCAGCAGCTTGGCAGACGGCGGCGGGGATGGCTACACCTTC. This sequence encodes CASSLADGGGDGYTF.

The genes are TRBV29-1 and TRBJ1-1; 7 nucleotides align to TRBD1. Germline V gives CDR1 SQVTM, CDR2 ANQGSEA. The junction had 7 bases not matched to a gene; V was cut back by 1 base and J by 5 bases. The CDR3 is made up of 14 amino acids. The chain's CDR3 is CSVEGQGTGTEAFF. CDR3 nucleotide sequence: TGCAGCGTTGAAGGACAGGGAACGGGTACTGAAGCTTTCTTT.

J is TRBJ2-3 and V is TRBV19, with D unresolved. This CDR3 contains 16 residues. Trimming took off 0 bases at V and 5 bases at J, with 15 bases between the two ends. The germline V gene encodes CDR1 LNHDA and CDR2 SQIVND (reference sequence). The CDR3 protein is CASSIDRTASQDTQYF. DNA for the CDR3: TGTGCCAGTAGTATAGATAGAACAGCCTCCCAAGATACGCAGTATTTT.

This clonotype was observed at least ten times. This chain uses TRBV9 with TRBJ2-7; 14 positions agree with TRBD2. Unmatched junction bases numbered 1, after V lost 3 bases and J lost 5 bases. The CDR3 sequence is 14 residues long. Germline lookup yields CDR1 SGDLS and CDR2 YYNGEE. The CDR3 DNA reads as TGTGCCAGCAGCGAGGGACTAGCGGGAGACGAGCAGTACTTC. This sequence encodes CASSEGLAGDEQYF.

The V gene is TRBV12-3 or TRBV12-4, the J gene TRBJ2-2, with D possibly being TRBD1 (6 bases). V dropped 6 bases and J dropped 6 bases, with 17 bases sitting between them. This CDR3 comprises 15 residues. In nucleotides, the CDR3 is TGTGCCAGCAGGTCGCGGGCAGGGGTTGCCGGGGAGCTGTTTTTT. Its protein product is CASRSRAGVAGELFF.

This clonotype was found many times. The J gene is TRBJ2-2, the V gene TRBV20-1; unclear D gene. Germline values: CDR1 DFQATT, CDR2 SNEGSKA (reference sequence). This CDR3 comprises 13 residues. V dropped 3 bases and J dropped 5 bases, with 10 bases sitting between them. The CDR3 sequence is CSASAIGTGELFF. The DNA of the CDR3 is TGCAGTGCTAGTGCGATCGGGACCGGGGAGCTGTTTTTT.

The sample holds one count of this clonotype. The rearrangement joins TRBV7-2 to TRBJ1-2; no clear D. Germline lookup yields CDR1 SGHTA and CDR2 FQGNSA. V lost 1 base to trimming and J lost 4 bases, with 7 bases between them. The CDR3 spans 13 residues. The DNA of the CDR3 is TGTGCCAGCAGCTTAGAGCTTCCCTATGGCTACACCTTC. This translates into CASSLELPYGYTF.

This clonotype was recorded many times. The chain uses TRBV20-1 and TRBJ1-3, with 8 bases matching TRBD1. J lost 4 bases, V lost 0 bases, and 5 bases had no gene match. This CDR3 has 15 residues. Germline values: CDR1 DFQATT, CDR2 SNEGSKA (reference sequence). CDR3 protein: CSARDPGGAGNTIYF. The CDR3 region has the DNA TGCAGTGCTAGAGATCCAGGGGGCGCAGGAAACACCATATATTTT.

In this sample, this clonotype turned up once. Given a much more abundant clone one base away, this may be a read error. The chain joins TRBV9 to TRBJ1-2; a possible D gene is TRBD1 (6 bases). The CDR3 runs to 15 residues. CDR1 is SGDLS, CDR2 YYNGEE, per germline. The V end was cut by 2 bases, the J end by 7 bases, with 18 bases between. CDR3 bases: TGTGCCAGCAGCGTGGGGGCAGCTGCCTACTCTGGCTACACCTTC. This codes for CASSVGAAAYSGYTF. Combining the CDR3 with reference TRBV9 and TRBJ1-2 gives the whole variable domain DSGVTQTPKHLITATGQRVTLRCSPRSGDLSVYWYQQSLDQGLQFLIQYYNGEERAKGNILERFSAQQFPDLHSELNLSSLELGDSALYFCASSVGAAAYSGYTFGSGTRLTVV.

This clonotype was counted many times. The chain is built from TRBV14 and TRBJ2-7, with D tentatively TRBD2 (5 bases). With 5 bases removed from V and 8 bases from J, the gap between germline ends came to 19 bases. Germline V gene data show CDR1 as SGHDN and CDR2 as FVKESK. The CDR3 runs 14 residues. CDR3: CASSGASGYVKQYF. The CDR3 region has the DNA TGTGCCAGCAGCGGAGCGTCGGGGTACGTCAAGCAGTACTTC.

This clonotype came up a few times. The J gene is TRBJ1-1, the V gene TRBV4-1; D gene ambiguous. Trimming stripped 0 bases from V and 0 bases from J, with 14 bases between. Germline CDR1 MGHRA, CDR2 YSYEKL. The CDR3 has 17 residues. The CDR3 sequence is CASSQDQWALMNTEAFF. The CDR3 DNA reads TGCGCCAGCAGCCAAGATCAGTGGGCACTGATGAACACTGAAGCTTTCTTT.

There are a few counts of this clonotype. CDR3 region: CSVEQVGRGYTF. CDR3 DNA sequence: TGCAGCGTAGAACAGGTTGGACGGGGCTACACCTTC. The genes are TRBV29-1 and TRBJ1-2, with D perhaps TRBD1 (5 bases). The ends were cut back, 6 bases at V and 8 bases at J, with 16 bases in the middle. This CDR3 has 12 amino acids. Germline V gene lookup returns CDR1 SQVTM and CDR2 ANQGSEA.

This chain joins TRBV27 and TRBJ2-5; D is possibly TRBD1 or TRBD2 (7 bases each). The CDR3 has 16 residues. Deletions cut 10 bases from V and 5 bases from J, with 26 bases between. CDR1 is MNHEY and CDR2 is SMNVEV in the germline V gene (reference sequence). CDR3 in amino acids: CATKGAGGRGPETQYF. The CDR3 DNA reads TGTGCCACCAAGGGGGCCGGGGGGCGAGGGCCGGAGACCCAGTACTTC.

This clonotype was detected many times. This chain uses TRBV25-1 with TRBJ1-2; TRBD1 matches 7 bases. This CDR3 has 13 residues. The V and J ends lost 5 bases and 3 bases, in that order; junction bases with no gene match: 3. Germline V gene sequence: CDR1 MGHDK, CDR2 SYGVNS. In DNA, the CDR3 is TGTGCCAGCAGTAAGGGGGCAGACTATGGCTACACCTTC. Amino acids: CASSKGADYGYTF.

Ten or more counts support this clonotype. This chain links TRBV15 with TRBJ1-4, with a tentative D call TRBD1 (5 bases). The ends were cut back, 1 base at V and 6 bases at J, with 15 bases in the middle. The germline V gene encodes CDR1 LNHNV and CDR2 YYDKDF (reference sequence). The CDR3 runs 16 residues. The CDR3 coding sequence is TGTGCCACCAGCAGAGTAATAGGCAGGGCGGATGAAAAACTGTTTTTT. Its translation: CATSRVIGRADEKLFF. Full variable domain (remainder filled in from reference TRBV15 and TRBJ1-4): DAMVIQNPRYQVTQFGKPVTLSCSQTLNHNVMYWYQQKSSQAPKLLFHYYDKDFNNEADTPDNFQSRRPNTSFCFLDIRSPGLGDTAMYLCATSRVIGRADEKLFFGSGTQLSVL.

This clonotype showed up many times. J is TRBJ1-1 and V is TRBV29-1, with 7 bases identical to TRBD1. Trimming removed 7 bases from V and 7 bases from J; junction bases left unmatched: 12. The CDR3 is 13 residues long. Per the germline V gene, CDR1 is SQVTM and CDR2 is ANQGSEA. CDR3 sequence: CSALPPNRGEAFF. In DNA form, the CDR3 reads TGCAGCGCTCTGCCACCGAACAGGGGTGAAGCTTTCTTT.

V is TRBV20-1 and J is TRBJ2-5; tentatively, D is TRBD2 (6 bases). The germline CDR1 and CDR2 sequences are DFQATT and SNEGSKA (reference sequence). With 3 bases removed from V and 2 bases from J, the gap between germline ends came to 19 bases. The CDR3 has 16 amino acids. The CDR3, as DNA: TGCAGTGCTAGCCCACTAGCAGTAGGTTTACAAGAGACCCAGTACTTC. Protein product: CSASPLAVGLQETQYF.

The V call is TRBV5-1, the J call TRBJ2-7; 14 nucleotides align to TRBD2. The J segment lost 2 bases and the V segment lost 3 bases, leaving 10 bases of the junction unmatched. This CDR3 has 18 residues. In germline, CDR1 is SGHRS, CDR2 YFSETQ. CDR3 bases: TGCGCCAGCAGCTCTGGGACTAGCGGGAGCCCCTCAACCTACGAGCAGTACTTC. It yields the protein CASSSGTSGSPSTYEQYF.

CDR3 region: CASSAQGRHSPLHF. The CDR3 DNA is TGTGCCAGCAGCGCCCAGGGCCGACATTCACCCCTCCACTTT. The rearrangement joins TRBV9 to TRBJ1-6, with D possibly TRBD1 on 5 matching bases. The CDR3 totals 14 residues. Germline-derived CDR1 and CDR2 are SGDLS and YYNGEE. Deletions cut 3 bases from V and 8 bases from J, with 12 bases between.

This clonotype appeared a single time. The J gene is TRBJ1-5, the V gene TRBV7-9, with D maybe TRBD1 (5 bases). This CDR3 is built from 17 residues. CDR1 SEHNR and CDR2 FQNEAQ come from the germline V gene (reference sequence). V dropped 5 bases and J dropped 2 bases, with 19 bases sitting between them. CDR3 region: CASSQDFLRGGNQPQHF. The CDR3 DNA is TGTGCCAGCAGCCAAGATTTTCTCCGAGGGGGCAATCAGCCCCAGCATTTT.

This clonotype was seen ten or more times. The chain uses TRBV7-9 and TRBJ2-2; D not certain. The CDR3 has 14 residues. V was pared by 1 base and J by 5 bases, with 8 bases between. CDR1 and CDR2 from the germline V gene are SEHNR and FQNEAQ (reference sequence). CDR3 amino acids: CASSLVLQTGELFF. CDR3 bases: TGTGCCAGCAGCTTAGTTCTCCAGACCGGGGAGCTGTTTTTT.

The chain couples TRBV7-4 to TRBJ1-1, with a weak D call TRBD1 (5 bases). V was cut by 9 bases and J by 4 bases, with 12 bases left in between. Germline V CDR1 and CDR2: SGHVT, SQSDAQ. This CDR3 is built from 12 residues. CDR3 DNA sequence: TGTGCCAGGGGGCTTAGGGGCACTGAAGCTTTCTTT. Residues: CARGLRGTEAFF. Based on the CDR3 plus reference TRBV7-4 and TRBJ1-1, the full variable domain is GAGVSQSPRYKVAKRGRDVALRCDSISGHVTLYWYRQTLGQGSEVLTYSQSDAQRDKSGRPSGRFSAERPERSVSTLKIQRTEQGDSAVYLCARGLRGTEAFFGQGTRLTVV.

The rearrangement uses TRBV10-3 and TRBJ1-2, with 12 positions matching TRBD1. The CDR3 is 15 residues long. Per the germline V gene, CDR1 is ENHRY and CDR2 is SYGVKD. The V segment lost 6 bases and the J segment 2 bases; nucleotides outside the gene matches: 4. This chain's CDR3 is CAISAGTGGNYGYTF. Here the CDR3 DNA reads TGTGCCATCAGCGCTGGGACAGGGGGCAACTATGGCTACACCTTC.

V gene TRBV29-1 combines with J gene TRBJ1-2, with 10 bases identical to TRBD1. Germline assignment: CDR1 SQVTM and CDR2 ANQGSEA. CDR3 length: 11 residues. V lost 6 bases to trimming and J lost 10 bases; unmatched junction nucleotides: 5. For the CDR3, the DNA is TGCAGCGTGGCCGGGACAGGGGCCTACACCTTC. Encoded protein: CSVAGTGAYTF.

As to this clonotype: The junction and the germline gene differ at one end; a read error may be behind it. V and J are TRBV7-6 and TRBJ1-4; 8 bases match TRBD1. Germline V CDR1 and CDR2: SGHVS, FNYEAQ. This CDR3 contains 19 residues. DNA of the CDR3: TGCGCCAGCAGCTCGGCCAACGGACAGGGAGGTGTCCTTAATGAAAAACTGTTTTTT. Protein sequence: CASSSANGQGGVLNEKLFF. Together with reference TRBV7-6 and TRBJ1-4, the CDR3 gives the full variable domain: GAGVSQSPRYKVTKRGQDVALRCDPISGHVSLYWYRQALGQGPEFLTYFNYEAQQDKSGLPNDRFSAERPEGSISTLTIQRTEQRDSAMYRCASSSANGQGGVLNEKLFFGSGTQLSVL.